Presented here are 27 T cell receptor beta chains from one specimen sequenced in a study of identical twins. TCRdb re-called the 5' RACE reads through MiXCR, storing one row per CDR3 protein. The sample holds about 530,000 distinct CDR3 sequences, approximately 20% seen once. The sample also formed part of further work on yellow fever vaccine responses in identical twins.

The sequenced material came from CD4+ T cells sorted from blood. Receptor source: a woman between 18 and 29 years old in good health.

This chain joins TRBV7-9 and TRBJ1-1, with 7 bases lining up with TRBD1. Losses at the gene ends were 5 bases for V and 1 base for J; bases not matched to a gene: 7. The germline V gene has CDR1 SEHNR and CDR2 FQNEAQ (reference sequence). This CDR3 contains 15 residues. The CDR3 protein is CASSPEGAGNTEAFF. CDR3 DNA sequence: TGTGCCAGCAGCCCCGAGGGGGCGGGGAACACTGAAGCTTTCTTT.

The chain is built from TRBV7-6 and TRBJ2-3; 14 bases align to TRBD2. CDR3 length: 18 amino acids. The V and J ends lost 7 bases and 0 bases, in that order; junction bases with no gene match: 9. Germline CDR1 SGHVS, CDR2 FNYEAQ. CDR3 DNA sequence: TGTGCCAGCACCAAAGGGACTAGCGGGAGCCGGAGCACAGATACGCAGTATTTT. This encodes CASTKGTSGSRSTDTQYF.

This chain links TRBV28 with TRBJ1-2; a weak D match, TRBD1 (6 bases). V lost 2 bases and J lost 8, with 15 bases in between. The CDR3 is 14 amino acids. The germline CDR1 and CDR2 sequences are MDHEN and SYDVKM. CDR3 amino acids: CASSLGDKVGGYTF. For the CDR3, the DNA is TGTGCCAGCAGTTTAGGGGACAAAGTAGGAGGCTACACCTTC.

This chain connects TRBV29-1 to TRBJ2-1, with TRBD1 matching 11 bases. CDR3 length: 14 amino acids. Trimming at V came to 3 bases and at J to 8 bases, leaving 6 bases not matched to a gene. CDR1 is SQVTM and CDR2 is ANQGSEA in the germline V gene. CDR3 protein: CSVEQDRGLDEQFF. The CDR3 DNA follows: TGCAGCGTTGAGCAGGACAGGGGGCTCGATGAGCAGTTCTTC.

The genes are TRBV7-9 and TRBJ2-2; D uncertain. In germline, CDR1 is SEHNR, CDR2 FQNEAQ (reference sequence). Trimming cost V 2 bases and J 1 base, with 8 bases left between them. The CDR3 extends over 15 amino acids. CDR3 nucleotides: TGTGCCAGCAGCTTAATGGCAGTGAACACCGGGGAGCTGTTTTTT. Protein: CASSLMAVNTGELFF. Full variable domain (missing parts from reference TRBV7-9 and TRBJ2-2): DTGVSQNPRHKITKRGQNVTFRCDPISEHNRLYWYRQTLGQGPEFLTYFQNEAQLEKSRLLSDRFSAERPKGSFSTLEIQRTEQGDSAMYLCASSLMAVNTGELFFGEGSRLTVL.

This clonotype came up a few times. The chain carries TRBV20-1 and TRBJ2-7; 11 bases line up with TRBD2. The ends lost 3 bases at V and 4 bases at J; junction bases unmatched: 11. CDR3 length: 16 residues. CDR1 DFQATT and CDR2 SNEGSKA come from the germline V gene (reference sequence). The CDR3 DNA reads TGCAGTGCTAGCCCTCCTGAGGCTAGCGGGAGGTACGAGCAGTACTTC. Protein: CSASPPEASGRYEQYF.

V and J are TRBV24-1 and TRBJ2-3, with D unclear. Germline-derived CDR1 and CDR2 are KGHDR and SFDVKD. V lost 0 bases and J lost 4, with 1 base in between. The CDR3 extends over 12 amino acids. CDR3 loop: CATSDLPDTQYF. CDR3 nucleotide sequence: TGTGCCACCAGTGATTTGCCAGATACGCAGTATTTT.

In DNA form, the CDR3 reads TGTGCCAGCAGCGTAACTCCGGGGGTCAATGAGCAGTTCTTC. As protein: CASSVTPGVNEQFF. The chain combines TRBV9 with TRBJ2-1, with a tentative D call TRBD2 (6 bases). V lost 1 base and J 6 bases, leaving 11 bases between the germline ends. This CDR3 comprises 14 residues. Per the germline V gene, CDR1 is SGDLS and CDR2 is YYNGEE.

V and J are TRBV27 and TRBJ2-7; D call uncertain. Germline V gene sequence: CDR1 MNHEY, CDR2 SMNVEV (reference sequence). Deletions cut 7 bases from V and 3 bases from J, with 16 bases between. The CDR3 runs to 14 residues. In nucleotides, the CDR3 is TGTGCCAGCACTGACAATGTTTCTTACTACGAGCAGTACGTC. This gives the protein CASTDNVSYYEQYV.

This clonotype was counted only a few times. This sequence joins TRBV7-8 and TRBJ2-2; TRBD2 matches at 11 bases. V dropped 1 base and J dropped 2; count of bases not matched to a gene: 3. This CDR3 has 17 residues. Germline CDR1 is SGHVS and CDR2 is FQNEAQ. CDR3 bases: TGTGCCAGCAGCTTAGGACTAGCGGGGATAAACACCGGGGAGCTGTTTTTT. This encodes CASSLGLAGINTGELFF.

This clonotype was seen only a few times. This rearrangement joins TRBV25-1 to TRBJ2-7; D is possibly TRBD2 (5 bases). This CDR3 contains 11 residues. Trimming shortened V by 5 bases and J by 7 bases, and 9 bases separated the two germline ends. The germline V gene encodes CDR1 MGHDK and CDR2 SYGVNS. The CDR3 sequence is CASSCSGEQYV. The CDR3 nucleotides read TGTGCCAGCAGTTGCTCGGGGGAGCAGTACGTC.

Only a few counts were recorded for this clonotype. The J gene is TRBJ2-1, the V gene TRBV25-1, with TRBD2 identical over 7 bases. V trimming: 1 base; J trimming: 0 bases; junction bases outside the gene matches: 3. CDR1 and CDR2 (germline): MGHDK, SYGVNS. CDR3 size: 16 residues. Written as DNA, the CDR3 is TGTGCCAGCAGTGAATCAGGCGGGAGCTCCTACAATGAGCAGTTCTTC. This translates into CASSESGGSSYNEQFF.

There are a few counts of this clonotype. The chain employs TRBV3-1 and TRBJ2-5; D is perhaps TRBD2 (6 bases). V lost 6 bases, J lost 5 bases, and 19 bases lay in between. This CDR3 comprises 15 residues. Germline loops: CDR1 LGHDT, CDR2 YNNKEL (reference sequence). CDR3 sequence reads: CASSLRTGVVETQYF. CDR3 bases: TGTGCCAGCAGTTTACGAACGGGGGTGGTTGAGACCCAGTACTTC.

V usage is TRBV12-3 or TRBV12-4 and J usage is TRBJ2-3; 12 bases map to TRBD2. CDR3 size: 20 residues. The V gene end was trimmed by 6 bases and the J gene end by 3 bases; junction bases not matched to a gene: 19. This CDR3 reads CASRPPRGGLAGGGTDTQYF. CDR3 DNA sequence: TGTGCCAGCAGACCTCCCAGGGGAGGCCTAGCGGGAGGGGGTACAGATACGCAGTATTTT.

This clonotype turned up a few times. The CDR3 here is CASSFSDSGAALHF. The CDR3 DNA is TGTGCCAGCAGCTTTAGCGATTCCGGCGCGGCCCTCCACTTT. The rearrangement links TRBV7-9 to TRBJ1-6; D gene ambiguous. V lost 3 bases, J lost 14 bases, and 17 bases lay in between. In germline, CDR1 is SEHNR, CDR2 FQNEAQ (reference sequence). The CDR3 has 14 amino acids. The full variable domain, completed using reference TRBV7-9 and TRBJ1-6, is DTGVSQNPRHKITKRGQNVTFRCDPISEHNRLYWYRQTLGQGPEFLTYFQNEAQLEKSRLLSDRFSAERPKGSFSTLEIQRTEQGDSAMYLCASSFSDSGAALHFGNGTRLTVT.

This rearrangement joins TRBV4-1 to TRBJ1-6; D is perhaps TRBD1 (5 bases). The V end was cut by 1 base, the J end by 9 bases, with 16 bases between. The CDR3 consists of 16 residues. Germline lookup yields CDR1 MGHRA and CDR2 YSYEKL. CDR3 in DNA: TGCGCCAGCAGCCAAGTTGGGGAAGTTGGGGGTTCACCCCTCCACTTT. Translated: CASSQVGEVGGSPLHF.

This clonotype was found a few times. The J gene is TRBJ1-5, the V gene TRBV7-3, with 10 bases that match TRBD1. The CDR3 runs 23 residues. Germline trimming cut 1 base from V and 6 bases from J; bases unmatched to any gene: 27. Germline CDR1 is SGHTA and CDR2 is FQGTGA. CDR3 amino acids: CASSLRLTLTRQSTGGNFQPQHF. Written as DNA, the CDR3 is TGTGCCAGCAGCTTAAGGCTTACTTTGACACGGCAGTCGACAGGGGGCAATTTTCAGCCCCAGCATTTT.

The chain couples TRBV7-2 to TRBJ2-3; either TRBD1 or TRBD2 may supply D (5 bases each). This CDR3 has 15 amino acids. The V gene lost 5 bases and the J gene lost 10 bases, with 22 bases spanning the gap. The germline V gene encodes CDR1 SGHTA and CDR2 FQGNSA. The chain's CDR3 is CASSDRDGNSDAQYF. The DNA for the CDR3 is TGTGCCAGCAGCGACCGGGACGGCAACTCCGATGCGCAGTATTTT.

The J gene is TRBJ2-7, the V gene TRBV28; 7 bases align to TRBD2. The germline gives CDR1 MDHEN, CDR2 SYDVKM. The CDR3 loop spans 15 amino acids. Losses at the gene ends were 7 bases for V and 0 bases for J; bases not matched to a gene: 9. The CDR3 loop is CASTWGGSPSYEQYF. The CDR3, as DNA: TGTGCCAGCACCTGGGGCGGGAGCCCCTCCTACGAGCAGTACTTC.

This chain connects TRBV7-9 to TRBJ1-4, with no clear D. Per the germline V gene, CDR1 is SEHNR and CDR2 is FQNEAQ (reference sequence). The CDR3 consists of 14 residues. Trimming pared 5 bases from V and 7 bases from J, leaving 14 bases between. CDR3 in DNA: TGTGCCAGCAGCCCTATGGGCGGTGGTGAAAAACTGTTTTTT. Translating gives CASSPMGGGEKLFF.

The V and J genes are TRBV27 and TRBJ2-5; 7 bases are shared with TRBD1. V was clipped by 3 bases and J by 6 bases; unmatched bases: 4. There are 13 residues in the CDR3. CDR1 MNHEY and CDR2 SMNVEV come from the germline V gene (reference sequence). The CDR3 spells CASSFQGVKTQYF. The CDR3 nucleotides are TGTGCCAGCAGTTTTCAGGGGGTGAAGACCCAGTACTTC.

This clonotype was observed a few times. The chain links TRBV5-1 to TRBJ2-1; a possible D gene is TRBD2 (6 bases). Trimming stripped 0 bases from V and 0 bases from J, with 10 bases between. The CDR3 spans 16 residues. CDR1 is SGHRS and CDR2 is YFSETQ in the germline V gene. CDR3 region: CASSLELATSYNEQFF. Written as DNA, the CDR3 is TGCGCCAGCAGCTTGGAGCTAGCGACCTCCTACAATGAGCAGTTCTTC.

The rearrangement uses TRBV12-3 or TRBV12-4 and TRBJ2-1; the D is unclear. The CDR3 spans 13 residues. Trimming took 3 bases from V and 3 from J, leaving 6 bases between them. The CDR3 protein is CASSFSNYNEQFF. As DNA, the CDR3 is TGTGCCAGCAGTTTTTCCAACTACAATGAGCAGTTCTTC.

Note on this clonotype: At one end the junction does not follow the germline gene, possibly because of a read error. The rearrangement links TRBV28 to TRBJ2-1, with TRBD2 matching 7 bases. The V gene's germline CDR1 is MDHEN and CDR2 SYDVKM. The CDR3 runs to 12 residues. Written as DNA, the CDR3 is TGTGCCAGCAGCCTCCGGATTAGCGGGCCTATCTTC. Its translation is CASSLRISGPIF.

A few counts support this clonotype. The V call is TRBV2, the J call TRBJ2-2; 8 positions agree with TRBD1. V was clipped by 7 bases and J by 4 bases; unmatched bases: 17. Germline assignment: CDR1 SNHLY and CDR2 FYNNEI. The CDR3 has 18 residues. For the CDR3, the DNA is TGTGCCAGCAAGGCGGGCAGGGGGCGAAAAGGAACCACCGGGGAGCTGTTTTTT. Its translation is CASKAGRGRKGTTGELFF.

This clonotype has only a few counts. The CDR3: CASSPRTGNNEQFF. The CDR3 DNA reads as TGTGCCAGCTCACCAAGGACAGGGAACAATGAGCAGTTCTTC. This chain links TRBV18 with TRBJ2-1, with 8 bases lining up with TRBD1. The length of the CDR3 is 14 residues. V dropped 2 bases and J dropped 5; count of bases not matched to a gene: 2. Germline assignment: CDR1 KGHSH and CDR2 LQKENI.

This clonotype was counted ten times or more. This CDR3 is CASSSRGGSTEAFF. The CDR3 bases are TGTGCCAGCAGCTCAAGGGGGGGGAGCACTGAAGCTTTCTTT. The chain joins TRBV14 to TRBJ1-1; D is perhaps TRBD1 (6 bases). V was shortened by 5 bases and J by 4 bases, with 14 bases between the two germline ends. From germline, CDR1 is SGHDN and CDR2 FVKESK. The CDR3 is made up of 14 amino acids.